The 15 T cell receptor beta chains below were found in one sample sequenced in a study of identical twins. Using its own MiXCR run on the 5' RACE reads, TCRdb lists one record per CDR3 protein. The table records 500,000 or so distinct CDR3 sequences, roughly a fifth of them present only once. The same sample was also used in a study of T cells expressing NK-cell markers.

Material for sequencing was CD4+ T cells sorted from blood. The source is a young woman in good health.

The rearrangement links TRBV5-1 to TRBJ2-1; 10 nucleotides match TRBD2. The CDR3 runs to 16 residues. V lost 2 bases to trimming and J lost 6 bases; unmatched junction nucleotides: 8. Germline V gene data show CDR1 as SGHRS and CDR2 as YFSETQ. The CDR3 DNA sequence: TGCGCCAGCAGCTTCGAACCGGGACTAGCGAGCAATGAGCAGTTCTTC. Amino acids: CASSFEPGLASNEQFF.

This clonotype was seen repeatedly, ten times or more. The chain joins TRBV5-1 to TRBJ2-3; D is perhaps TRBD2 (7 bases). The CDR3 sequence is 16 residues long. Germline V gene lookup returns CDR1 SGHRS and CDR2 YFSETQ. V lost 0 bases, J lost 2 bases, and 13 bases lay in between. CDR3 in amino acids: CASSLEGDYSTDTQYF. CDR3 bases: TGCGCCAGCAGCTTGGAGGGGGACTACTCCACAGATACGCAGTATTTT.

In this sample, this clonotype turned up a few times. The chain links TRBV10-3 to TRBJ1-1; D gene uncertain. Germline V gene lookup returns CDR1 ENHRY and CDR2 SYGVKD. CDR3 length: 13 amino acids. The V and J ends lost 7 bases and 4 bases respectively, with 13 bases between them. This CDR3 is CAITGPRGTEAFF. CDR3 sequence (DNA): TGTGCCATCACCGGCCCCCGGGGCACTGAAGCTTTCTTT.

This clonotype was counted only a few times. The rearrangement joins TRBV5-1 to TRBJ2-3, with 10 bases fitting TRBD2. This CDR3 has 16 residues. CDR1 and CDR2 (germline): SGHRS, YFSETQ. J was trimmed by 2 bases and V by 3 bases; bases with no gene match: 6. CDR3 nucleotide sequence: TGCGCCAGCAGCTCCTTAGCGGGGGGAAACACAGATACGCAGTATTTT. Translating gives CASSSLAGGNTDTQYF.

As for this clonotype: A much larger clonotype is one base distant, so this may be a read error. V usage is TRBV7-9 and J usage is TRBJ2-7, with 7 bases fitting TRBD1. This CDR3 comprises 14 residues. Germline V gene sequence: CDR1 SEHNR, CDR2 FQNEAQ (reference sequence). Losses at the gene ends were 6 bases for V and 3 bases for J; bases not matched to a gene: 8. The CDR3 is CASSSAQGIYEQYF. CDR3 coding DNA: TGTGCCAGCAGTTCGGCACAGGGGATCTACGAGCAGTACTTC.

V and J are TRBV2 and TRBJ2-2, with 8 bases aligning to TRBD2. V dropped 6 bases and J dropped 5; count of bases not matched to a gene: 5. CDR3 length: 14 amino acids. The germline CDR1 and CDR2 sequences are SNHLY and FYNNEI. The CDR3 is CASRGTGGTGELFF. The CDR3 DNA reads TGTGCCAGCAGGGGCACGGGAGGGACCGGGGAGCTGTTTTTT.

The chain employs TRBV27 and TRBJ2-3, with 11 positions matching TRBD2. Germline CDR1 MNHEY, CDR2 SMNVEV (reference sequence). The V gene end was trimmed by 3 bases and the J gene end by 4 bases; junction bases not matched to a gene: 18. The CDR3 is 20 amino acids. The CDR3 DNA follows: TGTGCCAGCAGTTTCAGACTAGCGGGGCCCCCTCGTAACCGGCCAGATACGCAGTATTTT. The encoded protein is CASSFRLAGPPRNRPDTQYF.

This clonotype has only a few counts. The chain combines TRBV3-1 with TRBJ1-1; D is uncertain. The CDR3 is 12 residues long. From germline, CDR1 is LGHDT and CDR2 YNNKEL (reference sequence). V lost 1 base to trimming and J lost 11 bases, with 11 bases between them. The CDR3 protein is CASSQVSGWAFF. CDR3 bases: TGTGCCAGCAGCCAAGTCTCCGGTTGGGCTTTCTTT. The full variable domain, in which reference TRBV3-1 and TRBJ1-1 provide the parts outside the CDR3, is DTAVSQTPKYLVTQMGNDKSIKCEQNLGHDTMYWYKQDSKKFLKIMFSYNNKELIINETVPNRFSPKSPDKAHLNLHINSLELGDSAVYFCASSQVSGWAFFGQGTRLTVV.

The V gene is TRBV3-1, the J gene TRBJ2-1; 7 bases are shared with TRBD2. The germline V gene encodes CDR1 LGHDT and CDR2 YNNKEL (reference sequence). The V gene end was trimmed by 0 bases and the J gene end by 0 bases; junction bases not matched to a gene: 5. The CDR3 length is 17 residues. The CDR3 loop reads CASSQDLGGGSYNEQFF. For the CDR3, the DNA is TGTGCCAGCAGCCAAGATCTGGGGGGGGGCTCCTACAATGAGCAGTTCTTC.

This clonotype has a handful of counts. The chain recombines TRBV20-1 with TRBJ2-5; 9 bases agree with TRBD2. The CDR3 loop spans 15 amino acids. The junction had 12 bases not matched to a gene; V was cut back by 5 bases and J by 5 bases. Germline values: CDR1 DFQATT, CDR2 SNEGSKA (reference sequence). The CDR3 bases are TGCAGTGCTGGTCCCGGCGGGAGGGCTGGGGAGACCCAGTACTTC. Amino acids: CSAGPGGRAGETQYF.

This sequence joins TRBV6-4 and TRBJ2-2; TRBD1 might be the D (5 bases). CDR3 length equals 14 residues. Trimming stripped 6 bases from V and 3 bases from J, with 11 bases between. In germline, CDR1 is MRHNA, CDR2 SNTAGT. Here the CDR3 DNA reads TGTGCCAGCAGCTACCAAGGGGACACCGGGGAGCTGTTTTTT. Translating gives CASSYQGDTGELFF.

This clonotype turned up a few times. The CDR3 sequence: CASSLRVMINEQFF. CDR3 nucleotides: TGTGCCAGCAGTTTAAGGGTAATGATCAATGAGCAGTTCTTC. This chain joins TRBV12-3 or TRBV12-4 and TRBJ2-1; D not resolved. V was shortened by 2 bases and J by 6 bases, with 11 bases between the two germline ends. There are 14 residues in the CDR3.

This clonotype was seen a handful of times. Written as DNA, the CDR3 is TGCAGTGCTAGGCCACTTTTTGCCGGCACAGATACGCAGTATTTT. Protein sequence: CSARPLFAGTDTQYF. V is TRBV20-1 and J is TRBJ2-3; D ambiguous. Germline-derived CDR1 and CDR2 are DFQATT and SNEGSKA (reference sequence). The CDR3 covers 15 residues. The V end lost 3 bases, the J end lost 1 base, and 14 bases lay between the germline ends.

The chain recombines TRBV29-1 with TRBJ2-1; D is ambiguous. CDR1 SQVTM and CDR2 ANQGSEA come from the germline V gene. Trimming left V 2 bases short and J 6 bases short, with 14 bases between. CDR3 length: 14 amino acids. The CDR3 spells CSVEIIVSVNEQFF. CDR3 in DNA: TGCAGCGTTGAAATAATAGTGAGCGTCAATGAGCAGTTCTTC.

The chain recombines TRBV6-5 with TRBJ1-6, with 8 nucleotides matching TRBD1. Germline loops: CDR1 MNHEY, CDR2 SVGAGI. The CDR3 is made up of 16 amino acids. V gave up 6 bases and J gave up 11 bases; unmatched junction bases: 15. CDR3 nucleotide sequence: TGTGCCAGCAGCTACATCCGGGGACAGGCCTGGGCACCCCTCCACTTT. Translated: CASSYIRGQAWAPLHF.